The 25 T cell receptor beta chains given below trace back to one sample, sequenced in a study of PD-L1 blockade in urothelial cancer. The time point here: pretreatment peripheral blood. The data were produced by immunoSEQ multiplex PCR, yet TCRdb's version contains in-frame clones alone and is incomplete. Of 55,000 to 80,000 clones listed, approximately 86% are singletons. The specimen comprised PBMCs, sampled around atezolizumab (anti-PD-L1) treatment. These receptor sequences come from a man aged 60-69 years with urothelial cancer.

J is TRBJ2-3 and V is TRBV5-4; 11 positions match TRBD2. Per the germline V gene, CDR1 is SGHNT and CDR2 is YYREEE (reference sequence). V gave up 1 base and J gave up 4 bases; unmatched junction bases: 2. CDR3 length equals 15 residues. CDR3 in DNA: TGTGCCAGCAGCTTGCTACTAGCGGGGGCAGATACGCAGTATTTT. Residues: CASSLLLAGADTQYF.

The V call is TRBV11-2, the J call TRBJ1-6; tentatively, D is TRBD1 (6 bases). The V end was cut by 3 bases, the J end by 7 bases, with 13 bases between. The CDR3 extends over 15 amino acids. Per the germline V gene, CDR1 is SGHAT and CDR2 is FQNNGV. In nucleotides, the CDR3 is TGTGCCAGCAGCTTCACGGGACATTGGAATTCACCCCTCCACTTT. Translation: CASSFTGHWNSPLHF.

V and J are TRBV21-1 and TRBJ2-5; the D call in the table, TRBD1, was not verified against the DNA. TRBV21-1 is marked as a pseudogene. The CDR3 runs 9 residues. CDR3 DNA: TGTGCCAGCACCACCCAGGGGTACTTC. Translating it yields CASTTQGYF.

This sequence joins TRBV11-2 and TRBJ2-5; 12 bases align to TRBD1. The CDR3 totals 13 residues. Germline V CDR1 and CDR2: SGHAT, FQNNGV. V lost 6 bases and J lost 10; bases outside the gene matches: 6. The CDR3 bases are TGTGCCAGCAGTGCCGGGACAGGGGGCATCCAGTACTTC. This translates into CASSAGTGGIQYF. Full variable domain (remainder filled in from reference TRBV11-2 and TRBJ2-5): EAGVAQSPRYKIIEKRQSVAFWCNPISGHATLYWYQQILGQGPKLLIQFQNNGVVDDSQLPKDRFSAERLKGVDSTLKIQPAKLEDSAVYLCASSAGTGGIQYFGPGTRLLVL.

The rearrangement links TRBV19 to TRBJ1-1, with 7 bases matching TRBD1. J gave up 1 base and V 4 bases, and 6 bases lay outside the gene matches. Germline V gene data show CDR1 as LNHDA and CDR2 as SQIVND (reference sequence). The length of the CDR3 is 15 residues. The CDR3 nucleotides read TGTGCCAGTAGTAAACAGGGGCCACAGAACACTGAAGCTTTCTTT. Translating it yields CASSKQGPQNTEAFF.

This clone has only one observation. CDR3 nucleotides: TGCGCCAGCAGCTGGGCCCTAGCGGGGGGACGAGAGACCCAGTACTTC. This sequence encodes CASSWALAGGRETQYF. The J gene is TRBJ2-5, the V gene TRBV5-1, with 11 bases fitting TRBD2. V shed 3 bases, J shed 4 bases, and the junction held 8 bases outside the gene matches. The CDR3 runs to 16 residues. CDR1 is SGHRS, CDR2 YFSETQ, per germline.

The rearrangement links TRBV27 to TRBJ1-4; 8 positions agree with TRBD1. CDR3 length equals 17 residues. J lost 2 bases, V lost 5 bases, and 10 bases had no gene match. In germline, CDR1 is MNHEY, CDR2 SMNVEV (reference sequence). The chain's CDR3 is CASSPLTRGLTNEKLFF. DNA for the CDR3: TGTGCCAGCAGTCCACTTACCAGGGGGCTTACTAATGAAAAACTGTTTTTT.

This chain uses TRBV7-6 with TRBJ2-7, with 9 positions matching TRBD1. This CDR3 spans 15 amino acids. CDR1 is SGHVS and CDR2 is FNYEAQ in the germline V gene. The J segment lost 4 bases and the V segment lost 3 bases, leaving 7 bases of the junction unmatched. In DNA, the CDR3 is TGTGCCAGCAGCTTCCCCCCCGGACAGGGGTACGAGCAGTACTTC. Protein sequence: CASSFPPGQGYEQYF. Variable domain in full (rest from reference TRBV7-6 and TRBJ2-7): GAGVSQSPRYKVTKRGQDVALRCDPISGHVSLYWYRQALGQGPEFLTYFNYEAQQDKSGLPNDRFSAERPEGSISTLTIQRTEQRDSAMYRCASSFPPGQGYEQYFGPGTRLTVT.

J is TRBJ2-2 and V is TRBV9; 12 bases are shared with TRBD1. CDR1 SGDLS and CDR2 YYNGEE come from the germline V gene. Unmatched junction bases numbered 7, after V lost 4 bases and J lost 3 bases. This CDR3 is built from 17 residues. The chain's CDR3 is CASSPLGTGGHTGELFF. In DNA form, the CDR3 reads TGTGCCAGCAGCCCTCTAGGGACAGGGGGCCACACCGGGGAGCTGTTTTTT.

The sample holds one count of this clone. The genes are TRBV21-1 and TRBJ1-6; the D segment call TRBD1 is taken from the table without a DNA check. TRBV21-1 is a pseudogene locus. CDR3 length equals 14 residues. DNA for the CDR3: TGTGCCAGCAGCCCTAGGGACAGTAATTCACCCCTCCACTTT. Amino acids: CASSPRDSNSPLHF.

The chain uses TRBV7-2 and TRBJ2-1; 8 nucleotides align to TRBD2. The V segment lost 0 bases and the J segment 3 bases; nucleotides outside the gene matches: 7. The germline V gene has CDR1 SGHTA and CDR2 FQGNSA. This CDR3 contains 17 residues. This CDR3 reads CASSLAAVGGGYNEQFF. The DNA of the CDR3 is TGTGCCAGCAGCTTAGCGGCAGTCGGGGGGGGCTACAATGAGCAGTTCTTC.

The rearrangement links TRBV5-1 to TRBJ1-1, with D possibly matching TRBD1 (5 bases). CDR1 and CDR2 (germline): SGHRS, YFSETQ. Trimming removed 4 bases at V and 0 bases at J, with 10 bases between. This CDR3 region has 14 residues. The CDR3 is CASSGTQVNTEAFF. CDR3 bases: TGCGCCAGCAGCGGGACTCAAGTGAACACTGAAGCTTTCTTT.

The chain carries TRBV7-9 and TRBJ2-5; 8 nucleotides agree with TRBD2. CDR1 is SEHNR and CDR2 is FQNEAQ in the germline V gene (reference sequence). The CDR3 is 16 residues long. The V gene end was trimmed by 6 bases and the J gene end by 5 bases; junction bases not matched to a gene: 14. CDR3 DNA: TGTGCCAGCAGGGGGACCGGTCCCGGGGGGGAGGAGACCCAGTACTTC. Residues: CASRGTGPGGEETQYF.

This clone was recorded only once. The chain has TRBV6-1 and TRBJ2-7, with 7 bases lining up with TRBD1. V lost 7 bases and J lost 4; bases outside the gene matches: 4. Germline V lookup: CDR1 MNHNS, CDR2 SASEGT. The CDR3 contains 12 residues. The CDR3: CASIGTAYEQYF. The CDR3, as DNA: TGTGCCAGCATCGGGACAGCATACGAGCAGTACTTC.

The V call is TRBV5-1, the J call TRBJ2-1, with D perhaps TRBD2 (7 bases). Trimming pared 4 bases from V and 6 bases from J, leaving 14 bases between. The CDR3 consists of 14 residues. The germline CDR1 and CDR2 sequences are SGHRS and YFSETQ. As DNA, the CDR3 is TGCGCCAGCAGCGTGGGGGGGCTTTCCAATGAGCAGTTCTTC. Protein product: CASSVGGLSNEQFF.

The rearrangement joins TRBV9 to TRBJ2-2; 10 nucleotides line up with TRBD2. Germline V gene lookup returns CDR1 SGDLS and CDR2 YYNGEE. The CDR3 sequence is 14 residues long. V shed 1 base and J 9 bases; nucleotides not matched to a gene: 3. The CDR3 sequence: CASSVTSGARELFF. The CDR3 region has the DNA TGTGCCAGCAGCGTAACTAGCGGGGCCCGGGAGCTGTTTTTT.

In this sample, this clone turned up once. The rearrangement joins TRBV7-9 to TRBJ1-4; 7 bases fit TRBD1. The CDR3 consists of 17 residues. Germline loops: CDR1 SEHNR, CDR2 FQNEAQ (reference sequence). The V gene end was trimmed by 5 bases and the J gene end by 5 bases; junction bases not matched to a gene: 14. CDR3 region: CASSIRDSGGSNEKLFF. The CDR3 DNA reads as TGTGCCAGCAGCATCCGGGACAGCGGGGGGTCCAATGAAAAACTGTTTTTT.

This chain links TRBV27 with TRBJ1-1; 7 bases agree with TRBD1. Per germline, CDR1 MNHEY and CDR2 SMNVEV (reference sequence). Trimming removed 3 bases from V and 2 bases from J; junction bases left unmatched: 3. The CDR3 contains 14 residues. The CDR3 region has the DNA TGTGCCAGCAGTTTCCGGGACAGTAACACTGAAGCTTTCTTT. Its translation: CASSFRDSNTEAFF.

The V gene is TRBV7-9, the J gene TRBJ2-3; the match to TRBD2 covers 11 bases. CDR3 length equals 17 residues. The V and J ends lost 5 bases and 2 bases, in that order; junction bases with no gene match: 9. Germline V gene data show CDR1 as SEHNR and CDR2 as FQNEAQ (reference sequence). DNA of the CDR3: TGTGCCAGCAGCCGGGGGCTAGCGGGGGGACTCACAGATACGCAGTATTTT. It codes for CASSRGLAGGLTDTQYF.

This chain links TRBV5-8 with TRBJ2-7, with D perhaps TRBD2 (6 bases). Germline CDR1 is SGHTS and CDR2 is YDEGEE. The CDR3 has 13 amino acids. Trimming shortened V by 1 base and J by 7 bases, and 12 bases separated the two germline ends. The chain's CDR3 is CASSLWRAGEQYF. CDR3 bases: TGTGCCAGCAGCTTGTGGAGGGCGGGTGAGCAGTACTTC.

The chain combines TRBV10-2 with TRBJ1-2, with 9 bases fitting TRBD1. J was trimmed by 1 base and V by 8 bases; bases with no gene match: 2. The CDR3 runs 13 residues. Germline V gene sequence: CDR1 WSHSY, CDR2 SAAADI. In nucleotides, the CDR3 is TGCGCCAGCGGGACAGGGAATAACTATGGCTACACCTTC. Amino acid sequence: CASGTGNNYGYTF.

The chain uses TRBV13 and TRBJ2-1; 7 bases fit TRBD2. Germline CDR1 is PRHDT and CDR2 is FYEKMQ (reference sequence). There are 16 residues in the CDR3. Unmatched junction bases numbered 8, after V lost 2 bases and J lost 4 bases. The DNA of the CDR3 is TGTGCCAGCAGCTTACCCACTAGCGAATTATACAATGAGCAGTTCTTC. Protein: CASSLPTSELYNEQFF.

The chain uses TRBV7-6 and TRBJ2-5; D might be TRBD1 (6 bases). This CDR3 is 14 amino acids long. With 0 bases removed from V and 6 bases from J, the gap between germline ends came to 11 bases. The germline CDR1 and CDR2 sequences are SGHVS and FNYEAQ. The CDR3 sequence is CASSLAGADQTQYF. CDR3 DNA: TGTGCCAGCAGCTTAGCGGGGGCGGACCAGACCCAGTACTTC.

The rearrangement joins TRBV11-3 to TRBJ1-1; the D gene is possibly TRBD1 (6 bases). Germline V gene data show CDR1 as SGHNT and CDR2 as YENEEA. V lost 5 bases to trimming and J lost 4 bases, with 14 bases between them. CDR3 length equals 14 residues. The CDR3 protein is CASSPTGMGTEAFF. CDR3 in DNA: TGTGCCAGCAGCCCCACAGGGATGGGCACTGAAGCTTTCTTT.

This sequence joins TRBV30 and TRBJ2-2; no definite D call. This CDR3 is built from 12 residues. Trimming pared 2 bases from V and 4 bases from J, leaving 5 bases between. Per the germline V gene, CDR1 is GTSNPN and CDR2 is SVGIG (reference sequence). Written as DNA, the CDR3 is TGTGCCTGGAGTTCCCTCACCGGGGAGCTGTTTTTT. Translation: CAWSSLTGELFF.